The entry that follows covers one TCR beta chain sequence. The data stem from a study of blood T cell repertoires in COVID-19. Overall study: Acute and convalescent COVID-19 specimens originated in the United States, Italy and Spain. PBMCs, B-cell-depleted T cells, or T cells provided the cDNA or gDNA that made up the material.

V lost 2 bases, J lost 2 bases, and 14 bases lay in between. This CDR3 contains 16 residues. CDR1 and CDR2 (germline): SGHAT, FQNNGV. As handled by the study authors: Nucleated cell counts were estimated from reference gene primer amplification. Data came from immunoSEQ multiplex PCR; TCRdb stores just in-frame clones and leaves some out. V and J calls and clone size come straight from that table; D and trimming were deduced from the DNA. The sample holds 5,000 to 6,500 clones; 88% are singletons and the top ten take approximately 7%. The rearrangement links TRBV11-2 to TRBJ2-3; a possible D gene is TRBD2 (7 bases). Input material: peripheral blood. The sequence derives from a human donor in a cohort sampled during active COVID-19. Here the CDR3 reads CASSLFEGGFTDTQYF. The DNA for the CDR3 is TGTGCCAGCAGCTTATTTGAGGGGGGGTTCACAGATACGCAGTATTTT.